This TCR beta chain was sequenced during a study of T-cell memory formation after mild COVID-19. The germline CDR1 and CDR2 sequences are LGHNA and YSLEER. Trimming removed 0 bases at V and 5 bases at J, with 8 bases between. The length of the CDR3 is 13 residues. This clonotype was detected many times. TCRdb analysed the 5' RACE reads with MiXCR anew, one entry per CDR3 protein. The sample yields hundreds of thousands of distinct CDR3 sequences, approximately 27% seen once. The sequenced material came from PBMCs or a T cell subset sorted from them (not recorded which). This TCR was recovered from an adult woman who had mild COVID-19 (a few samples of this study predate the infection). Cell type and time point are not known. The chain uses TRBV4-3 and TRBJ2-7; tentative D call: TRBD2 (5 bases). CDR3 amino acids: CASSQDRRDEQYF. The CDR3 DNA reads as TGCGCCAGCAGCCAAGACAGGCGGGACGAGCAGTACTTC.